The TCR beta chain described here comes from a study of blood T cell repertoires in COVID-19. CDR3 length: 15 amino acids. The germline V and J ends were trimmed by 4 bases and 4 bases, with 16 bases remaining between them. Germline-derived CDR1 and CDR2 are SGHTA and FQGNSA. Profiled with immunoSEQ multiplex PCR; TCRdb holds only in-frame clones, not every one. The sample holds about 17,000 clones; under 90% are singletons and the top ten take approximately 10%. Sequenced input: peripheral blood. The chain uses TRBV7-2 and TRBJ2-5; perhaps TRBD2 as D (6 bases). The sequence was obtained from a man at least 80 years old with acute or convalescent COVID-19. This chain's CDR3 is CASSSQPTRGETQYF. The CDR3 DNA reads as TGTGCCAGCAGCTCGCAACCGACGCGGGGAGAGACCCAGTACTTC.